Following are 16 T cell receptor beta chains from one sample sequenced in a study of blood T cell repertoires in COVID-19. Some clones are missing from TCRdb's copy, which holds only in-frame ones; the method was immunoSEQ multiplex PCR. This table has more than 250,000 clones, around 87% appearing once. Sequencing was carried out using PBMCs or T cells enriched from blood (not recorded which). The receptors were sampled from a woman aged 25 to 39 who had recovered from COVID-19.

This chain links TRBV2 with TRBJ1-6; 7 bases are shared with TRBD1. The V gene's germline CDR1 is SNHLY and CDR2 FYNNEI. After removal of 11 bases from V and 1 base from J, the junction contained 11 bases not matched to a gene. The CDR3 consists of 16 residues. The CDR3, as DNA: TGTGCCGGACAGGTGGATAGGAATTCCTATAATTCACCCCTCCACTTT. The encoded protein is CAGQVDRNSYNSPLHF. The full variable domain, with the rest looked up from reference TRBV2 and TRBJ1-6, is EPEVTQTPSHQVTQMGQEVILRCVPISNHLYFYWYRQILGQKVEFLVSFYNNEISEKSEIFDDQFSVERPDGSNFTLKIRSTKLEDSAMYFCAGQVDRNSYNSPLHFGNGTRLTVT.

This chain joins TRBV30 and TRBJ1-1; D uncertain. V was trimmed by 0 bases and J by 5 bases, leaving 7 bases between them. Germline V gene lookup returns CDR1 GTSNPN and CDR2 SVGIG (reference sequence). This CDR3 has 12 residues. CDR3: CAWSVLETEAFF. The CDR3 DNA reads as TGTGCCTGGAGTGTACTTGAGACTGAAGCTTTCTTT.

CDR3 nucleotide sequence: TGTGCCAGCAGTTACCGAGATCCCAACACAGATACGCAGTATTTT. This gives the protein CASSYRDPNTDTQYF. The V gene is TRBV6-5, the J gene TRBJ2-3; no definite D call. The CDR3 is 15 amino acids. V was cut by 2 bases and J by 2 bases, with 11 bases left in between. Germline loops: CDR1 MNHEY, CDR2 SVGAGI.

CDR3 nucleotides: TGTGCCTGGAGTACAGGGCTCCGAAACACCGGGGAGCTGTTTTTT. It yields the protein CAWSTGLRNTGELFF. The V gene is TRBV30, the J gene TRBJ2-2; perhaps TRBD1 as D (6 bases). Germline CDR1 GTSNPN, CDR2 SVGIG (reference sequence). V lost 2 bases to trimming and J lost 2 bases, with 12 bases between them. The length of the CDR3 is 15 residues.

This chain connects TRBV28 to TRBJ1-1; D is undetermined. CDR3 length: 14 residues. Germline values: CDR1 MDHEN, CDR2 SYDVKM. V gave up 1 base and J gave up 3 bases, with 9 bases separating them. This chain's CDR3 is CASSLSRRDTEAFF. CDR3 in DNA: TGTGCCAGCAGTTTATCACGCCGGGACACTGAAGCTTTCTTT.

This chain connects TRBV29-1 to TRBJ1-2; D is possibly TRBD1 (5 bases). Germline loops: CDR1 SQVTM, CDR2 ANQGSEA. The CDR3 has 13 amino acids. Trimming removed 7 bases at V and 3 bases at J, with 15 bases between. The CDR3 DNA follows: TGCAGCGCCACCCAGGGCGGCTACTATGGCTACACCTTC. It specifies CSATQGGYYGYTF.

CDR3 nucleotides: TGCAGCGTTACACAGGGAGACGGGGGCTACACCTTC. Its protein product is CSVTQGDGGYTF. The chain couples TRBV29-1 to TRBJ1-2; D might be TRBD1 (6 bases). Germline V gene sequence: CDR1 SQVTM, CDR2 ANQGSEA. With 5 bases removed from V and 8 bases from J, the gap between germline ends came to 15 bases. The CDR3 runs to 12 residues.

The chain recombines TRBV5-8 with TRBJ1-4; D might be TRBD1 (6 bases). V gave up 5 bases and J gave up 8 bases, with 22 bases separating them. There are 16 residues in the CDR3. The germline V gene encodes CDR1 SGHTS and CDR2 YDEGEE. DNA for the CDR3: TGTGCCAGCAGTCAACGCGCCGGACGGCAGGGGGAAAAACTGTTTTTT. Protein: CASSQRAGRQGEKLFF.

The chain links TRBV19 to TRBJ1-5, with TRBD1 identical over 10 bases. The CDR3 covers 17 residues. J gave up 2 bases and V 4 bases, and 8 bases lay outside the gene matches. Germline CDR1 LNHDA, CDR2 SQIVND (reference sequence). The CDR3 sequence: CASSTSTGGDGNQPQHF. The CDR3 bases are TGTGCCAGTAGTACTTCGACAGGGGGCGATGGCAATCAGCCCCAGCATTTT.

The chain links TRBV7-6 to TRBJ1-1; a weak D match, TRBD1 (6 bases). This CDR3 contains 14 residues. Germline V gives CDR1 SGHVS, CDR2 FNYEAQ. The V end lost 5 bases, the J end lost 4 bases, and 14 bases lay between the germline ends. Written as DNA, the CDR3 is TGTGCCAGCAGCCTCAGACAGGCTTGCACTGAAGCTTTCTTT. It yields the protein CASSLRQACTEAFF.

This chain joins TRBV6-2 or TRBV6-3 and TRBJ1-5; TRBD1 might be the D (5 bases). The CDR3 is made up of 15 amino acids. V lost 0 bases to trimming and J lost 5 bases, with 11 bases between them. CDR1 MNHEY and CDR2 SVGEGT come from the germline V gene. The DNA for the CDR3 is TGTGCCAGCAGTTACTCCGGGGGAGGGGATCAGCCCCAGCATTTT. Protein sequence: CASSYSGGGDQPQHF.

The chain couples TRBV28 to TRBJ1-2; D is perhaps TRBD1 (6 bases). Germline-derived CDR1 and CDR2 are MDHEN and SYDVKM. The V end was cut by 6 bases, the J end by 2 bases, with 16 bases between. The CDR3 extends over 15 amino acids. CDR3 protein: CASSPTTGLNYGYTF. DNA for the CDR3: TGTGCCAGCAGCCCGACGACAGGCCTAAACTATGGCTACACCTTC.

The gene calls are TRBV7-9 and TRBJ1-3; a weak D match, TRBD1 (5 bases). The CDR3 runs to 16 residues. CDR1 and CDR2 (germline): SEHNR, FQNEAQ (reference sequence). Trimming removed 8 bases from V and 2 bases from J, with 19 bases in between. As DNA, the CDR3 is TGTGCCAGCTCCCACCTCCAGGGAAACCCTGGAAACACCATATATTTT. Amino acid sequence: CASSHLQGNPGNTIYF.

The chain carries TRBV19 and TRBJ1-4; TRBD1 agrees at 11 bases. The trim removed 5 bases at V and 6 bases at J, leaving 14 bases unmatched. CDR1 and CDR2 (germline): LNHDA, SQIVND (reference sequence). This CDR3 region has 18 residues. This CDR3 is CASSAPGTGGVSDEKLFF. Here the CDR3 DNA reads TGTGCCAGTAGTGCGCCCGGGACAGGGGGTGTTTCGGATGAAAAACTGTTTTTT.

V is TRBV3-1 (or the pseudogene TRBV3-2) and J is TRBJ1-3; D is undetermined. The CDR3 has 14 amino acids. The ends were cut back, 0 bases at V and 9 bases at J, with 12 bases in the middle. Germline assignment: CDR1 LGHDT and CDR2 YNNKEL (reference sequence). This chain's CDR3 is CASSQDLERGTIYF. The CDR3 bases are TGTGCCAGCAGCCAAGATCTTGAGCGGGGCACCATATATTTT.

The chain recombines TRBV14 with TRBJ1-1; D ambiguous. The CDR3 is 17 residues long. V was trimmed by 3 bases and J by 2 bases, leaving 19 bases between them. Germline values: CDR1 SGHDN, CDR2 FVKESK. The CDR3 nucleotides are TGTGCCAGCAGCCATGACTACCGAGACGGCCTCAACACTGAAGCTTTCTTT. It specifies CASSHDYRDGLNTEAFF.